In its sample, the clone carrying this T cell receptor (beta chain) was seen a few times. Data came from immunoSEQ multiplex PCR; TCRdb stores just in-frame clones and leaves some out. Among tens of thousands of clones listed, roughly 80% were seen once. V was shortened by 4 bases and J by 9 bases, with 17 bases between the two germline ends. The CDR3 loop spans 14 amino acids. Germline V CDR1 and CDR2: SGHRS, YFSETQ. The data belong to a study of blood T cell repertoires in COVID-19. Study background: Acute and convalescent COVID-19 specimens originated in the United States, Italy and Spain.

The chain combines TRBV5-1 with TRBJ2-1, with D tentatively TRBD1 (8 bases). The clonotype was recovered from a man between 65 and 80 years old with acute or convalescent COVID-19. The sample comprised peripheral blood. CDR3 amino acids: CASSPQDREGEQFF. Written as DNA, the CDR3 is TGCGCCAGCAGCCCCCAGGACAGGGAGGGTGAGCAGTTCTTC.